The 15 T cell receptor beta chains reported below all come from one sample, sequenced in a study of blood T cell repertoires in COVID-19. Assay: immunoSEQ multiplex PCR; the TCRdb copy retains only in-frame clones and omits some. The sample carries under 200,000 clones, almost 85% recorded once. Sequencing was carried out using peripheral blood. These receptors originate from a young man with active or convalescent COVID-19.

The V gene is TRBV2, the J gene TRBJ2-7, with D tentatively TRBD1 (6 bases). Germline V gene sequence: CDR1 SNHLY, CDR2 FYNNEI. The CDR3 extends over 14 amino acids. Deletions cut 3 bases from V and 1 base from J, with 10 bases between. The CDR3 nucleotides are TGTGCCAGCAGTGATTGGACAGTATCCTACGAGCAGTACTTC. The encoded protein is CASSDWTVSYEQYF.

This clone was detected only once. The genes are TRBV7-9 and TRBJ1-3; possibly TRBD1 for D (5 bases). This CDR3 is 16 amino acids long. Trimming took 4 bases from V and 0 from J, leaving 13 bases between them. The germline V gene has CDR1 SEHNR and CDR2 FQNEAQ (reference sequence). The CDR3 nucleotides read TGTGCCAGCAGCTCCCCGGACATTCGCTCTGGAAACACCATATATTTT. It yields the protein CASSSPDIRSGNTIYF.

The DNA for the CDR3 is TGCGCCAGCAGCCACCCCTACAGGGGGCCTGGAAACACCATATATTTT. It is translated as CASSHPYRGPGNTIYF. The rearrangement uses TRBV4-1 and TRBJ1-3; 9 bases align to TRBD1. Germline CDR1 and CDR2: MGHRA and YSYEKL. Losses at the gene ends were 3 bases for V and 2 bases for J; bases not matched to a gene: 5. The CDR3 contains 16 residues.

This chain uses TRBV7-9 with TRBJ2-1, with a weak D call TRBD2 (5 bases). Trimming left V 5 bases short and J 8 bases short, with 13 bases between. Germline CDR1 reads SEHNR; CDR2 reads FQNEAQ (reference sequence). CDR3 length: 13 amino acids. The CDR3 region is CASSPTMGDEQFF. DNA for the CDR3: TGTGCCAGCAGCCCGACTATGGGCGATGAGCAGTTCTTC. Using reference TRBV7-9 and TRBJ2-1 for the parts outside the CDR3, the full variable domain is DTGVSQNPRHKITKRGQNVTFRCDPISEHNRLYWYRQTLGQGPEFLTYFQNEAQLEKSRLLSDRFSAERPKGSFSTLEIQRTEQGDSAMYLCASSPTMGDEQFFGPGTRLTVL.

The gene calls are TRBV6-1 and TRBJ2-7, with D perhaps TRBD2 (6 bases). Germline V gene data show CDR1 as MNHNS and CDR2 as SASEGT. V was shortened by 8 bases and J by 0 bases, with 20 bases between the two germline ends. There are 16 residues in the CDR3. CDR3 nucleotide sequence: TGTGCCAGCGGTGGGGGGTACGGGGGAATCTCCTACGAGCAGTACTTC. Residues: CASGGGYGGISYEQYF.

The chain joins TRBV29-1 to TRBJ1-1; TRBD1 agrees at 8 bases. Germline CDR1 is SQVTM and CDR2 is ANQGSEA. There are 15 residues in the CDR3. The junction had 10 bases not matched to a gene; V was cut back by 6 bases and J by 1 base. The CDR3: CSVDRGGKTNTEAFF. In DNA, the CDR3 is TGCAGCGTCGACAGGGGTGGAAAAACGAACACTGAAGCTTTCTTT.

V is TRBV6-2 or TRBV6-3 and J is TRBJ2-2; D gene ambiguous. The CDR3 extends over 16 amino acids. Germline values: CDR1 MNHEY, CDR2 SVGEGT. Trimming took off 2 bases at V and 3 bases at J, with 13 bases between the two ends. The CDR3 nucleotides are TGTGCCAGCAGTTACGAGTGGGTTGAGGACACCGGGGAGCTGTTTTTT. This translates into CASSYEWVEDTGELFF.

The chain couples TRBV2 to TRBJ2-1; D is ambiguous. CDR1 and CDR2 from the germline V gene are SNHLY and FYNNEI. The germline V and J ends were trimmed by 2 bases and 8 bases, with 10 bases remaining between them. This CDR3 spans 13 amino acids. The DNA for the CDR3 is TGTGCCAGCAGTGAATCGTCCGTGTATGAGCAGTTCTTC. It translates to CASSESSVYEQFF.

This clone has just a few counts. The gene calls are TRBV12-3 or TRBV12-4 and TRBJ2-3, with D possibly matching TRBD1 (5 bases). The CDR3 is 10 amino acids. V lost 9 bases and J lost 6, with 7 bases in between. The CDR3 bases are TGTGCCAGTAAGGGGGATACGCAGTATTTT. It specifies CASKGDTQYF.

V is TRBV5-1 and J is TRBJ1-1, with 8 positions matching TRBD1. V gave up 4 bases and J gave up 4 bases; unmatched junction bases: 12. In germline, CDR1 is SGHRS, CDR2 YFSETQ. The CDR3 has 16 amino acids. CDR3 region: CASSLDRVGLSTEAFF. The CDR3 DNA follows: TGCGCCAGCAGCCTGGACAGGGTAGGCCTTAGCACTGAAGCTTTCTTT.

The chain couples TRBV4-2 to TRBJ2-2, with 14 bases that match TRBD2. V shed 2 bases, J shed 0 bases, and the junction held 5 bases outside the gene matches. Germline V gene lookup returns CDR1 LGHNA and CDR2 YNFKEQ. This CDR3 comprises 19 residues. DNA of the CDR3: TGTGCCAGCAGCCAACGGGGACTAGCGGGAGCGGCGAACACCGGGGAGCTGTTTTTT. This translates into CASSQRGLAGAANTGELFF.

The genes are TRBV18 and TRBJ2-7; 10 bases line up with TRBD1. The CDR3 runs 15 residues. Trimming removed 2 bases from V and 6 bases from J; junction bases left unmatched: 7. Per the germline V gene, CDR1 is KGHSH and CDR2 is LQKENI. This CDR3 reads CASSPSGQGIGEQYF. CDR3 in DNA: TGTGCCAGCTCACCATCGGGACAGGGGATAGGCGAGCAGTACTTC.

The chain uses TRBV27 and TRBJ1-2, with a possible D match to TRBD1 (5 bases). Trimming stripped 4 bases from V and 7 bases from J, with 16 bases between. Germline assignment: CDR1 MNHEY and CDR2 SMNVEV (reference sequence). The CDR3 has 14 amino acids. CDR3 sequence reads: CASSSLGQERGYTF. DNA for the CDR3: TGTGCCAGCAGTTCCCTGGGGCAGGAGCGTGGCTACACCTTC.

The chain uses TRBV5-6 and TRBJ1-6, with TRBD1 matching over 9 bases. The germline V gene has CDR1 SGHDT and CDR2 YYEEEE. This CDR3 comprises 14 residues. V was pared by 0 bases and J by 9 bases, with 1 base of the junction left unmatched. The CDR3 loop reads CASSLGDRVSPLHF. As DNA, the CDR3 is TGTGCCAGCAGCTTGGGGGACAGGGTTTCACCCCTCCACTTT.

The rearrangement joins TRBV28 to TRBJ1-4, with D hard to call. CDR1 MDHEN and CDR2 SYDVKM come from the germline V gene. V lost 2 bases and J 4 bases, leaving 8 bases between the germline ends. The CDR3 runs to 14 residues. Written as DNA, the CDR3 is TGTGCCAGCAGTTTAGGAGGGAGTAATGAAAAACTGTTTTTT. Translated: CASSLGGSNEKLFF.